A selection of T cell receptor beta chains follows, all from one sample in a study of control samples from healthy donors and cancer patients. Sequencing used immunoSEQ multiplex PCR; TCRdb keeps in-frame clones, though not all of them. The sample carries 110,000 to 150,000 clones, about 85% recorded once. Sequencing input: blood. Every receptor here comes from a woman in her twenties or thirties in good health. The CDR3 runs from the conserved cysteine through the conserved F or W. The D gene is left open where the match is weak. Clone size is given for some rows only: seen once, a few or many times, or a class if the clone is expanded.

V gene,D gene,clone size,J gene,CDR3 DNA,CDR3 protein
TRBV18,NA,NA,TRBJ1-4,TGTGCCAGCTCACCTCGACAGGCAACTAATGAAAAACTGTTTTTT,CASSPRQATNEKLFF
TRBV2,TRBD1,NA,TRBJ1-5,TGTGCCAGCAGATCCGAACAGGGGGGGTCTAGCAATCAGCCCCAGCATTTT,CASRSEQGGSSNQPQHF
TRBV7-3,NA,NA,TRBJ2-5,TGTGCCAGCAGCTTTTCCGACGCACCGCAAGAGACCCAGTACTTC,CASSFSDAPQETQYF
TRBV6-5,NA,once,TRBJ2-1,TGTGCCAGCAGTTACGACAGTAATGAGCAGTTCTTC,CASSYDSNEQFF
TRBV6-6,NA,NA,TRBJ1-1,TGTGCCAGCAGGTGGATGAACACTGAAGCTTTCTTT,CASRWMNTEAFF
TRBV2,NA,NA,TRBJ2-1,TGTGCCAGCAGCCCCACAACGGGGCAGTTCTTC,CASSPTTGQFF
TRBV11-3,TRBD2,NA,TRBJ2-7,TGTGCCAGCCCGGGACTAGCCTACGAGCAGTACTTC,CASPGLAYEQYF
TRBV5-1,TRBD2,NA,TRBJ2-1,TGCGCCAGCAGCTCATCGGTACTAGCGGGAGGGCACAATGAGCAGTTCTTC,CASSSSVLAGGHNEQFF
TRBV5-1,TRBD2,NA,TRBJ2-1,TGCGCCAGCGGAGGACTAGGCTACAATGAGCAGTTCTTC,CASGGLGYNEQFF
TRBV5-1,NA,few,TRBJ2-3,TGCGCCAGCAGCCAGGATCCTGGGGGGACAGATACGCAGTATTTT,CASSQDPGGTDTQYF
TRBV20-1,NA,NA,TRBJ2-7,TGCAGTGCTAGTTCACCCCGGGCTACAACCTACGAGCAGTACTTC,CSASSPRATTYEQYF
TRBV2,NA,NA,TRBJ2-1,TGTGCCAGCAGCTGGGGTCCCTACAATGAGCAGTTCTTC,CASSWGPYNEQFF
TRBV5-1,NA,NA,TRBJ1-5,TGCGCCAGCAGCCCTGGAACAGGCCTCAATCAGCCCCAGCATTTT,CASSPGTGLNQPQHF
TRBV7-8,NA,NA,TRBJ2-3,TGTGCCAGCAGCTCCCTCCCTTTTTGGGGGGCCAGCACAGATACGCAGTATTTT,CASSSLPFWGASTDTQYF
TRBV19,NA,NA,TRBJ1-5,TGTGCCAGTAGTATAGGGGCGGCCGGACTTCAGCCCCAGCATTTT,CASSIGAAGLQPQHF
TRBV3-1/TRBV3-2,NA,once,TRBJ1-1,TGTGCCAGCAGCCATCACTTAGGGACCAGGGAAGGTGGGGAGACTGAAGCTTTCTTT,CASSHHLGTREGGETEAFF